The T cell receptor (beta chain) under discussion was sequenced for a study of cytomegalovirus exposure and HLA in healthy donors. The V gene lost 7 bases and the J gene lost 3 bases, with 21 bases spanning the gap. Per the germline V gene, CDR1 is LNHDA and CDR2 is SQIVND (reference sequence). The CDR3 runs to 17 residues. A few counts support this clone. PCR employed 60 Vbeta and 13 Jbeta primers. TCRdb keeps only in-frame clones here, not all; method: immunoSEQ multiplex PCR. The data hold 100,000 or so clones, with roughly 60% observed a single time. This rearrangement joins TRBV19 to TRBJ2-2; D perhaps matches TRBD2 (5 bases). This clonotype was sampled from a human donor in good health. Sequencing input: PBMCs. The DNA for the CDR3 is TGTGCCAGTACCCCCCCGGGGTACCAGGACCACACCGGGGAGCTGTTTTTT. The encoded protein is CASTPPGYQDHTGELFF.